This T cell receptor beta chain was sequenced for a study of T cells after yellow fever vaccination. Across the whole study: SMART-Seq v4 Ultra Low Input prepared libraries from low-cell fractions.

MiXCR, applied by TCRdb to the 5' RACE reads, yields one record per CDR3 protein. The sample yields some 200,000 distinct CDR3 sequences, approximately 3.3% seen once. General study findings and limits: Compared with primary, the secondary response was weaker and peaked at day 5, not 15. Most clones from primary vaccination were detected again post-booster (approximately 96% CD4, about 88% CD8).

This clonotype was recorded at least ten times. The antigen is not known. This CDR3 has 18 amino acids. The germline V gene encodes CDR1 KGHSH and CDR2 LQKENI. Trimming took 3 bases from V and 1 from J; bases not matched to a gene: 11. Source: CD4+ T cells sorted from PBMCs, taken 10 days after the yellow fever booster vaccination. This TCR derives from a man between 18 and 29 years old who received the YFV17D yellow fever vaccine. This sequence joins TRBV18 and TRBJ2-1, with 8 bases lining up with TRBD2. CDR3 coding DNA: TGTGCCAGCTCACCTCGGCCCGATAGCGGGGTGTCCTACAATGAGCAGTTCTTC. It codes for CASSPRPDSGVSYNEQFF.